This TCR beta chain is drawn from a study of blood T cell repertoires in COVID-19. Profiled with immunoSEQ multiplex PCR; TCRdb holds only in-frame clones, not every one. The data hold about 140,000 clones, with over 75% observed a single time. The CDR3 extends over 14 amino acids. The germline V gene encodes CDR1 SEHNR and CDR2 FQNEAQ (reference sequence). V dropped 5 bases and J dropped 10; count of bases not matched to a gene: 7. Sequenced sample: PBMCs or T cells enriched from blood (not recorded which). The chain is built from TRBV7-9 and TRBJ1-6; TRBD1 matches 8 bases. The receptor comes from a woman between 45 and 65 years old who had recovered from COVID-19. CDR3: CASSPTGGESPLHF. CDR3 coding DNA: TGTGCCAGCAGCCCTACAGGGGGGGAATCACCCCTCCACTTT.